Listed here are 13 T cell receptor beta chains from one sample, sequenced in a study of T cells in narcolepsy. Only in-frame clones appear in the TCRdb table, and some are missing; sequencing was by immunoSEQ multiplex PCR. Of about 40,000 clones in the sample, about 85% were seen once. The specimen sequenced was CD45RA- memory CD4+ T cells from PBMCs. The origin of the receptors is a human donor with narcolepsy.

The chain couples TRBV5-6 to TRBJ2-2; 8 nucleotides match TRBD1. The germline CDR1 and CDR2 sequences are SGHDT and YYEEEE. The CDR3 totals 18 residues. After removal of 2 bases from V and 3 bases from J, the junction contained 12 bases not matched to a gene. The CDR3 nucleotides read TGTGCCAGCAGCTTTGTCGCACTTGGACAGGGCGACACCGGGGAGCTGTTTTTT. It translates to CASSFVALGQGDTGELFF.

This chain links TRBV6-1 with TRBJ2-3, with a possible D match to TRBD1 (6 bases). The V end was cut by 6 bases, the J end by 1 base, with 8 bases between. The CDR3 sequence is 13 residues long. The germline CDR1 and CDR2 sequences are MNHNS and SASEGT. The CDR3 sequence: CASRNRGTDTQYF. CDR3 DNA: TGTGCCAGCAGGAACAGGGGCACAGATACGCAGTATTTT.

V gene TRBV7-7 combines with J gene TRBJ2-2; 13 nucleotides line up with TRBD2. The V segment lost 4 bases and the J segment 2 bases; nucleotides outside the gene matches: 10. Germline loops: CDR1 SSHAT, CDR2 FNYEAQ (reference sequence). The CDR3 is 19 amino acids. CDR3 sequence reads: CASSSSPGLAGVNTGELFF. Here the CDR3 DNA reads TGTGCCAGCAGCTCTTCCCCCGGACTAGCGGGGGTAAACACCGGGGAGCTGTTTTTT.

This clone was counted once. This sequence joins TRBV19 and TRBJ1-2; 7 bases line up with TRBD1. The CDR3 has 15 residues. The ends lost 7 bases at V and 8 bases at J; junction bases unmatched: 16. Germline assignment: CDR1 LNHDA and CDR2 SQIVND (reference sequence). This CDR3 reads CASTGRGGAPGGYTF. The CDR3 DNA sequence: TGTGCCAGTACGGGGAGAGGGGGCGCCCCCGGAGGCTACACCTTC.

V and J are TRBV6-5 and TRBJ2-5, with D tentatively TRBD1 (6 bases). V lost 0 bases to trimming and J lost 3 bases, with 8 bases between them. Germline V gene sequence: CDR1 MNHEY, CDR2 SVGAGI. The CDR3 length is 14 residues. The CDR3 coding sequence is TGTGCCAGCAGTTACTCGTACAGGGAAGAGACCCAGTACTTC. Its translation is CASSYSYREETQYF.

This clone was counted a few times. The gene calls are TRBV7-2 and TRBJ2-5, with a possible D match to TRBD2 (6 bases). CDR1 is SGHTA and CDR2 is FQGNSA in the germline V gene. V was trimmed by 6 bases and J by 4 bases, leaving 15 bases between them. This CDR3 region has 14 residues. The CDR3 protein is CASSPGGTTETQYF. In DNA form, the CDR3 reads TGTGCCAGCAGTCCGGGCGGGACGACAGAGACCCAGTACTTC.

The chain recombines TRBV11-3 with TRBJ1-1, with TRBD1 identical over 7 bases. The J segment lost 4 bases and the V segment lost 4 bases, leaving 9 bases of the junction unmatched. CDR3 size: 15 residues. Looked up from germline, CDR1 is SGHNT and CDR2 is YENEEA. The CDR3 nucleotides read TGTGCCAGCAGCTGGACAGGCACCAGGAGCACTGAAGCTTTCTTT. This translates into CASSWTGTRSTEAFF.

Regarding this clone: One junction end does not reproduce the germline sequence, and a read error may be involved. The chain joins TRBV19 to TRBJ2-6, with 9 bases lining up with TRBD2. The CDR3 is 18 residues long. CDR1 is LNHDA and CDR2 is SQIVND in the germline V gene (reference sequence). CDR3 bases: TGTGCCAGTAGCGGAGCGGGGGGCACAATCTCTGGAGCCAACGTCCTGACTTTC. Protein: CASSGAGGTISGANVLTF.

This chain links TRBV2 with TRBJ2-3; D is ambiguous. The CDR3 is made up of 17 amino acids. Germline V lookup: CDR1 SNHLY, CDR2 FYNNEI. V was pared by 5 bases and J by 0 bases, with 18 bases between. CDR3 loop: CASSPIGNTLSTDTQYF. CDR3 sequence (DNA): TGTGCCAGCAGTCCTATAGGGAACACATTAAGCACAGATACGCAGTATTTT.

The chain joins TRBV29-1 to TRBJ2-5; D unclear. The germline V and J ends were trimmed by 4 bases and 1 base, with 4 bases remaining between them. This CDR3 is 11 amino acids long. The germline V gene encodes CDR1 SQVTM and CDR2 ANQGSEA. The CDR3 region has the DNA TGCAGCGTTGGTCGCCAAGAGACCCAGTACTTC. Its translation is CSVGRQETQYF.

This clone has more than one count but fewer than ten. This specimen includes other DNA sequences encoding the same CDR3. Written as DNA, the CDR3 is TGTGCCATCAGCGTAGCGGGGGGGCCAAAGCAGTACTTC. Its translation: CAISVAGGPKQYF. The genes are TRBV10-3 and TRBJ2-7, with TRBD2 matching 11 bases. This CDR3 has 13 amino acids. Germline values: CDR1 ENHRY, CDR2 SYGVKD. V trimming: 6 bases; J trimming: 8 bases; junction bases outside the gene matches: 6.

In its sample, this clone was seen a few times. This chain joins TRBV14 and TRBJ1-6; D remains unclear. The CDR3 has 14 residues. V was clipped by 0 bases and J by 5 bases, with 5 bases between them. CDR1 is SGHDN and CDR2 is FVKESK in the germline V gene. CDR3 coding DNA: TGTGCCAGCAGCCAAGAGACAAATAATTCACCCCTCCACTTT. It is translated as CASSQETNNSPLHF.

This chain links TRBV6-6 with TRBJ1-2; D unclear. Germline V gene sequence: CDR1 MNHNY, CDR2 SVGAGI (reference sequence). There are 13 residues in the CDR3. V was cut by 5 bases and J by 5 bases, with 12 bases left in between. CDR3 sequence reads: CASSPWEDYGYTF. CDR3 sequence (DNA): TGTGCCAGCAGTCCGTGGGAGGATTATGGCTACACCTTC.